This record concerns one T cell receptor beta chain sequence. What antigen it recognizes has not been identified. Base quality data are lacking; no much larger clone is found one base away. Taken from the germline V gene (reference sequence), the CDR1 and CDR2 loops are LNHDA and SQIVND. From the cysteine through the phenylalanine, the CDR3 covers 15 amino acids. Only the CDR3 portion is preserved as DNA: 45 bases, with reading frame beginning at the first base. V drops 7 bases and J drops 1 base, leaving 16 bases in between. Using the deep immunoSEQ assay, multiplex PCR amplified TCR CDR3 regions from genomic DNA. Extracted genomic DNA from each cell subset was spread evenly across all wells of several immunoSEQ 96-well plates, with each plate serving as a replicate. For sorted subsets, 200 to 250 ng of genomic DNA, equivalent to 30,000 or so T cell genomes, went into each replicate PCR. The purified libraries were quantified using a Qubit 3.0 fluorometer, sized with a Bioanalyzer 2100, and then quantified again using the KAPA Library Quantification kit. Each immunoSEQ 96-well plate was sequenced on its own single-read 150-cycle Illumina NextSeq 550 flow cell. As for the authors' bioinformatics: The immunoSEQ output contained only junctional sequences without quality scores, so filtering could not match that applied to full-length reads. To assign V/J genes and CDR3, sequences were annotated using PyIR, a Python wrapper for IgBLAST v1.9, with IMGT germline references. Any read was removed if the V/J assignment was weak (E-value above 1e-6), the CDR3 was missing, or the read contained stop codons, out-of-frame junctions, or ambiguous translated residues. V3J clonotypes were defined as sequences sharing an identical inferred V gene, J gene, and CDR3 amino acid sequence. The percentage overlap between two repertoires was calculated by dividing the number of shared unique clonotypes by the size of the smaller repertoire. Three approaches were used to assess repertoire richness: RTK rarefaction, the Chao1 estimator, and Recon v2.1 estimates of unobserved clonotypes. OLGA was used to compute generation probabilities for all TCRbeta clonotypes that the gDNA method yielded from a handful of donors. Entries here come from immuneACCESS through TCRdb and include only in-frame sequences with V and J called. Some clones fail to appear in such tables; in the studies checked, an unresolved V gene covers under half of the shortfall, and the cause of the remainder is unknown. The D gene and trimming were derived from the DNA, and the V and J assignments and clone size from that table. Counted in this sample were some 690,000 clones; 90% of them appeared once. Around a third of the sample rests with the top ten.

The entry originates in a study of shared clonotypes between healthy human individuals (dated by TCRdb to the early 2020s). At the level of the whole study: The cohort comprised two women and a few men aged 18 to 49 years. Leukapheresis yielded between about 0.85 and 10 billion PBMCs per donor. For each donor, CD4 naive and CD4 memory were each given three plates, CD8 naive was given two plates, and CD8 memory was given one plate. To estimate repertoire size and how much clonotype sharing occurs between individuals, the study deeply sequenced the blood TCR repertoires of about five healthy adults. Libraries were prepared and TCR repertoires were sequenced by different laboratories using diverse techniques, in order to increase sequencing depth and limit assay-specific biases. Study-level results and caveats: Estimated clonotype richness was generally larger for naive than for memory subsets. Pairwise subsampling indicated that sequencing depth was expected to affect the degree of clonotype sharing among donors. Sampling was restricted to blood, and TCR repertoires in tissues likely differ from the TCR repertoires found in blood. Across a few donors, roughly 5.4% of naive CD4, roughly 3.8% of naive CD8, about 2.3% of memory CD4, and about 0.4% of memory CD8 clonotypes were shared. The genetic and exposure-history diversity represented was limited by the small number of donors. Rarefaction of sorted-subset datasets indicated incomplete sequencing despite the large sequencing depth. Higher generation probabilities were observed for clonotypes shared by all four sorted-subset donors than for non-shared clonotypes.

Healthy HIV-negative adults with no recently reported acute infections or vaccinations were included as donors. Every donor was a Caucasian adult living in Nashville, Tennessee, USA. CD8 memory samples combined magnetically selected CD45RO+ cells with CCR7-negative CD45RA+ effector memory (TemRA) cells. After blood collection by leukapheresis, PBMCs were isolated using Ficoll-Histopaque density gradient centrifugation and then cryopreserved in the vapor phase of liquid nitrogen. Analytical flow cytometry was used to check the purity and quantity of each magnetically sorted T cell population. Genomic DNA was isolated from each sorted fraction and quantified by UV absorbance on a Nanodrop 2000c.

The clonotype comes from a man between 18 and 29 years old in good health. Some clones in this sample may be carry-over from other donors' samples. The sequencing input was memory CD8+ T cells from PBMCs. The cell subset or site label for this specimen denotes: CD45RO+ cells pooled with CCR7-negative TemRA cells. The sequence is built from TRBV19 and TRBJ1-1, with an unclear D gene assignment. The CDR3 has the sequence CASKAGGITNTEAFF. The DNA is TGTGCCAGTAAAGCCGGAGGGATCACGAACACTGAAGCTTTCTTT.